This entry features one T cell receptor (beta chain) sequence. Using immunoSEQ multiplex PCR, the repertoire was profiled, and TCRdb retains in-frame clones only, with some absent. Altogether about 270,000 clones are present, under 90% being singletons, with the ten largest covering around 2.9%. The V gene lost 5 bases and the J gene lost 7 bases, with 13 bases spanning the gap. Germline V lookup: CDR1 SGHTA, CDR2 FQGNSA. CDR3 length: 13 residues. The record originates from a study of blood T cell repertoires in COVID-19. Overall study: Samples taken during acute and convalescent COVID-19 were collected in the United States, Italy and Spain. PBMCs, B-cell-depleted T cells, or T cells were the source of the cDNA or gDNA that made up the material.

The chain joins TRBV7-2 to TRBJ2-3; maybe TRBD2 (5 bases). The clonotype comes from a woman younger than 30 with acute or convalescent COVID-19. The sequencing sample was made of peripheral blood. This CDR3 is CASSPEVANTQYF. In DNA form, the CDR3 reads TGTGCCAGCAGCCCGGAGGTAGCCAATACGCAGTATTTT.